Each of the 5 T cell receptor beta chains below was sequenced from the same sample in a study of blood T cell repertoires in COVID-19. Using immunoSEQ multiplex PCR, the repertoire was profiled, and TCRdb retains in-frame clones only, with some absent. The sample records 100,000 to 150,000 clones, approximately 84% being singletons. The sequenced sample consisted of peripheral blood. The receptors were sampled from a woman of 80 years or more with acute or convalescent COVID-19.

This sequence joins TRBV6-1 and TRBJ1-1; possibly TRBD1 for D (5 bases). The germline V gene encodes CDR1 MNHNS and CDR2 SASEGT. The CDR3 runs to 15 residues. Trimming cost V 1 base and J 3 bases, with 12 bases left between them. CDR3 amino acids: CASSEDGWGDTEAFF. For the CDR3, the DNA is TGTGCCAGCAGTGAAGATGGGTGGGGGGACACTGAAGCTTTCTTT.

In its sample, this clone was seen once. The genes are TRBV19 and TRBJ2-1; a possible D gene is TRBD2 (7 bases). This CDR3 is 15 amino acids long. Germline V CDR1 and CDR2: LNHDA, SQIVND (reference sequence). Trimming took 4 bases from V and 8 from J, leaving 18 bases between them. The CDR3 is CASSTWGGSSDEQFF. CDR3 coding DNA: TGTGCCAGTAGTACTTGGGGGGGCTCCTCAGATGAGCAGTTCTTC.

This rearrangement joins TRBV4-1 to TRBJ1-1; 9 positions match TRBD1. CDR3 length equals 16 residues. Germline CDR1 and CDR2: MGHRA and YSYEKL. V gave up 3 bases and J gave up 0 bases; unmatched junction bases: 5. CDR3 nucleotides: TGCGCCAGCAGCCAGGGGACAGGGACGATGAACACTGAAGCTTTCTTT. Amino acid sequence: CASSQGTGTMNTEAFF.

V is TRBV2 and J is TRBJ1-2, with TRBD1 matching 9 bases. The CDR3 consists of 13 residues. Per germline, CDR1 SNHLY and CDR2 FYNNEI. The junction had 7 bases not matched to a gene; V was cut back by 6 bases and J by 8 bases. CDR3 in DNA: TGTGCCAGCAGCGCGGACAGGGGAGGCGGCTACACCTTC. Residues: CASSADRGGGYTF.

The chain recombines TRBV30 with TRBJ1-1; 7 bases agree with TRBD1. Germline loops: CDR1 GTSNPN, CDR2 SVGIG (reference sequence). Unmatched junction bases numbered 3, after V lost 2 bases and J lost 6 bases. There are 12 residues in the CDR3. This CDR3 reads CAWSIGQAEAFF. CDR3 nucleotides: TGTGCCTGGAGTATTGGACAGGCTGAAGCTTTCTTT.